The following is a T cell receptor (beta chain) sequence with its context. The CDR3 sequence is 15 residues long. The germline CDR1 and CDR2 sequences are SNHLY and FYNNEI. The trim removed 6 bases at V and 9 bases at J, leaving 12 bases unmatched. TCRdb's table, derived via immunoSEQ multiplex PCR, lists solely in-frame clones and lacks some. The data contain about 1,500,000 clones, 95% to 97% of them seen just once; the ten biggest clones take up about 1%. The data derive from a study of shared clonotypes between healthy human individuals. The source of this sequence is a man aged 30 to 39 in good health. The rearrangement joins TRBV2 to TRBJ2-1; TRBD1 aligns across 9 bases. The specimen sequenced was naive CD4+ T cells sorted from blood. Subset here: CD45RA+ positively selected. The CDR3, as DNA: TGTGCCAGCAGAAAACGTCCCGGGACAGGGTCTGAGCAGTTCTTC. As protein: CASRKRPGTGSEQFF.